This T cell receptor beta chain emerged from a study of T cells after yellow fever vaccination. Study summary: Low-cell-number fractions underwent preparation using SMART-Seq v4 Ultra Low Input.

TCRdb recomputed calls from the 5' RACE reads with MiXCR, one row per CDR3 protein. This table holds about 340,000 distinct CDR3 sequences, roughly an eighth found once. Study-level findings and limits: Shared CD4/CD8 clonotypes were a small share, likely from convergent recombination. In post-booster samples, most primary-vaccination clones reappeared (approximately 96% CD4, 70% to 90% CD8).

At least ten counts were recorded for this clonotype. Its cognate antigen is unknown. This TCR derives from a young man who received the YFV17D yellow fever vaccine. The input for sequencing was CD4+ T cells sorted from PBMCs, taken 15 days after the yellow fever booster vaccination.

The CDR3 sequence: CASSQEYVRSYGYTF. The CDR3 DNA reads as TGCGCCAGCAGCCAAGAGTACGTACGGAGCTATGGCTACACCTTC. The chain recombines TRBV4-3 with TRBJ1-2, with unresolved D. The germline V and J ends were trimmed by 0 bases and 4 bases, with 12 bases remaining between them. The CDR3 runs to 15 residues. The germline V gene has CDR1 LGHNA and CDR2 YSLEER.